This T cell receptor beta chain originates from a study of T cells in narcolepsy. The assay was immunoSEQ multiplex PCR, and TCRdb's table has in-frame clones only and misses some. The table lists about 30,000 clones, approximately 80% of them singletons. The TCR was taken from a human donor with narcolepsy. The source material was CD45RA- memory CD4+ T cells from PBMCs.

CDR3 sequence reads: CAWSGAGGRQPQHF. CDR3 nucleotides: TGTGCCTGGAGTGGGGCAGGGGGCCGTCAGCCCCAGCATTTT. The V call is TRBV30, the J call TRBJ1-5; 8 nucleotides match TRBD1. CDR1 is GTSNPN, CDR2 SVGIG, per germline (reference sequence). The CDR3 spans 14 residues. The J segment lost 6 bases and the V segment lost 1 base, leaving 5 bases of the junction unmatched.